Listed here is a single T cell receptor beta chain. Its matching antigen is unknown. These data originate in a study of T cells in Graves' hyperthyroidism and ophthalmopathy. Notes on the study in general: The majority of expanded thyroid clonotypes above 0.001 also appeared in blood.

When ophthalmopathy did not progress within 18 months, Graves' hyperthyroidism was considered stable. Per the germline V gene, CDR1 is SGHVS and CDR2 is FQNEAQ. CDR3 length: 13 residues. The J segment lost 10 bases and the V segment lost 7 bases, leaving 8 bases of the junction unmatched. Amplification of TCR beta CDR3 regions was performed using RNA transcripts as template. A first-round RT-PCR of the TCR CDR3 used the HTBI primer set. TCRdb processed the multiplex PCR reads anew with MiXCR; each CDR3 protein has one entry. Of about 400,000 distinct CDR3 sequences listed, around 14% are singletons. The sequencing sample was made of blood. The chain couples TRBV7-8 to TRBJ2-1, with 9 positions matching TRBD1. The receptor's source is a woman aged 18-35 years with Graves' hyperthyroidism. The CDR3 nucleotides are TGTGCCAGCATCCACGGGACAGGGAAGGAGCAGTTCTTC. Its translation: CASIHGTGKEQFF.